This T cell receptor delta chain is drawn from a study of gamma-delta T cells after stem cell transplantation. This clone has only a few counts. A far larger clone is only one base removed, so a read error is likely. Other nucleotide sequences from this sample produce the same CDR3. TCRdb redid clone calling on the RT-PCR reads using CATT. The sample includes 2,800 or so delta-chain clones, around 2.5% of them seen just once. This receptor was obtained from a human donor. It is not recorded whose cells these are; they may come from a transplant donor. Source material: gamma-delta T cells.

The CDR3 nucleotides are TGTGCCTGCGACACCGTACTGGGGGATACCGACTCCTGGGACACCCGACAGATGTTTTTC. Its protein is CACDTVLGDTDSWDTRQMFF. This chain joins TRDV2 and TRDJ3, with 12 nucleotides matching TRDD3. CDR1 is GEAIGNYY, CDR2 EKD, per germline. CDR3 length equals 20 residues.